A single sample gave rise to the 30 T cell receptor beta chains below, sequenced in a study of T cell repertoires and leukemia-associated antigens. No antigen has been identified for these receptors. TCRdb reanalysed the 5' RACE reads using MiXCR and keeps one entry per CDR3 protein. The table has about 15,000 distinct CDR3 sequences, roughly 38% seen once. Sequenced: CD3+ T cells sorted from blood and cultured. These receptors originate from a female donor in good health.

With regard to this clonotype: The junction departs from the called germline gene at one end, perhaps through a read error. The chain joins TRBV12-5 to TRBJ2-1, with 7 bases identical to TRBD1. The CDR3 contains 14 residues. Germline assignment: CDR1 LGHNT and CDR2 FRNRAP. The CDR3 region has the DNA TGTGCCAGTGGTCCGGGACAGTCCTACAATGAGCGGTTCTTC. This translates into CASGPGQSYNERFF.

Note on this clonotype: One end of the junction is discordant with germline, which a read error may explain. V gene TRBV2 combines with J gene TRBJ2-7; D is undetermined. Looked up from germline, CDR1 is SNHLY and CDR2 is FYNNEI. The CDR3 contains 12 residues. The CDR3 here is CTSSSDWAAQYF. CDR3 DNA: TGTACCAGCAGTTCAGACTGGGCCGCGCAGTACTTC.

The chain couples TRBV20-1 to TRBJ2-2; TRBD1 matches at 7 bases. CDR1 DFQATT and CDR2 SNEGSKA come from the germline V gene (reference sequence). This CDR3 comprises 11 residues. The CDR3 DNA reads as TGCAGCGCCGACAGGGCCGGGGAGCTGTTTTTT. As protein: CSADRAGELFF.

This clonotype appeared many times. The gene calls are TRBV6-2 or TRBV6-3 and TRBJ2-5, with no clear D. Per the germline V gene, CDR1 is MNHEY and CDR2 is SVGEGT. Trimming cost V 4 bases and J 0 bases, with 3 bases left between them. The CDR3 loop spans 12 amino acids. CDR3 in amino acids: CASSWNQETQYF. CDR3 nucleotides: TGTGCCAGCAGTTGGAACCAAGAGACCCAGTACTTC.

By share, this clonotype counts as medium-sized (0.01 to 0.1%). V usage is TRBV12-3 or TRBV12-4 and J usage is TRBJ2-4; unclear D gene. V lost 7 bases to trimming and J lost 3 bases, with 19 bases between them. The CDR3 spans 16 residues. Here the CDR3 DNA reads TGTGCCAGCACCCCTGGGCCGGCTAGAGTCAAAAACATTCAGTACTTC. This translates into CASTPGPARVKNIQYF.

The rearrangement links TRBV29-1 to TRBJ2-2, with 7 nucleotides matching TRBD1. This CDR3 comprises 12 residues. The J segment lost 7 bases and the V segment lost 5 bases, leaving 4 bases of the junction unmatched. The V gene's germline CDR1 is SQVTM and CDR2 ANQGSEA. CDR3 in DNA: TGCAGCGTTCGACAGGGTGGCGGGGAGCTGTTTTTT. This codes for CSVRQGGGELFF.

This clonotype is labeled as medium-sized (0.01 to 0.1%). The V and J genes are TRBV20-1 and TRBJ1-4; maybe TRBD1 (6 bases). With 6 bases removed from V and 8 bases from J, the gap between germline ends came to 19 bases. Germline CDR1 is DFQATT and CDR2 is SNEGSKA (reference sequence). CDR3 size: 14 residues. CDR3: CSALTGARYEKLFF. Written as DNA, the CDR3 is TGCAGTGCGTTAACGGGGGCCCGTTACGAAAAACTGTTTTTT.

On this clonotype itself: A read error may be the cause here, since a much bigger clone is one base away. The CDR3 DNA reads TGTGCCAGCAATTTATACGGGAACACTGAAGCTTTCTTT. Its translation is CASNLYGNTEAFF. This chain connects TRBV27 to TRBJ1-1, with D unresolved. CDR1 and CDR2 from the germline V gene are MNHEY and SMNVEV (reference sequence). CDR3 length equals 13 residues.

This clonotype showed up just a few times. The chain joins TRBV12-3 or TRBV12-4 to TRBJ1-1; TRBD1 aligns across 9 bases. V was pared by 3 bases and J by 10 bases, with 9 bases of the junction left unmatched. CDR3 size: 14 residues. The CDR3 coding sequence is TGTGCCAGCAGTTTGCGCACAGGGGGCGCCGGAGCTTTCTTT. Its translation: CASSLRTGGAGAFF.

The table lists this clonotype with many counts. CDR3 amino acids: CSARSVTSGDGNIQYF. The CDR3 bases are TGCAGTGCTAGATCCGTAACTAGCGGAGATGGGAACATTCAGTACTTC. The V gene is TRBV20-1, the J gene TRBJ2-4; TRBD2 agrees at 8 bases. The J segment lost 7 bases and the V segment lost 2 bases, leaving 13 bases of the junction unmatched. Germline V gene sequence: CDR1 DFQATT, CDR2 SNEGSKA (reference sequence). The CDR3 has 16 residues.

This clonotype is deemed medium-sized. The chain carries TRBV5-6 and TRBJ1-5; D ambiguous. Germline CDR1 reads SGHDT; CDR2 reads YYEEEE. Trimming stripped 1 base from V and 0 bases from J, with 8 bases between. There are 15 residues in the CDR3. For the CDR3, the DNA is TGTGCCAGCAGCTTGTTTGGGTATAGCAATCAGCCCCAGCATTTT. Residues: CASSLFGYSNQPQHF.

The chain links TRBV5-1 to TRBJ1-2, with 11 bases matching TRBD1. Trimming removed 4 bases from V and 4 bases from J; junction bases left unmatched: 3. There are 14 residues in the CDR3. The germline V gene encodes CDR1 SGHRS and CDR2 YFSETQ. DNA of the CDR3: TGCGCCAGCAGCCAAGGGACAGGGGGCTATGGCTACACCTTC. It translates to CASSQGTGGYGYTF. Using reference TRBV5-1 and TRBJ1-2 for the parts outside the CDR3, the full variable domain is KAGVTQTPRYLIKTRGQQVTLSCSPISGHRSVSWYQQTPGQGLQFLFEYFSETQRNKGNFPGRFSGRQFSNSRSEMNVSTLELGDSALYLCASSQGTGGYGYTFGSGTRLTVV.

This clonotype is medium-sized in the sample. The V call is TRBV6-4, the J call TRBJ2-1; 13 nucleotides agree with TRBD2. The CDR3 consists of 15 residues. CDR1 is MRHNA, CDR2 SNTAGT, per germline. Trimming removed 6 bases from V and 5 bases from J; junction bases left unmatched: 4. The DNA of the CDR3 is TGTGCCAGCAGCGTCGGGACTAGCGGGAACAATGAGCAGTTCTTC. This encodes CASSVGTSGNNEQFF.

Concerning this clonotype: An end of the junction does not agree with germline; a read error may underlie this. The chain combines TRBV2 with TRBJ2-1; 8 positions match TRBD1. This CDR3 has 16 residues. Germline CDR1 and CDR2: SNHLY and FYNNEI. CDR3: CASSDGGQGWGGERFF. The CDR3 DNA reads TGTGCCAGCAGTGACGGTGGACAGGGCTGGGGTGGTGAGCGGTTCTTC.

This clonotype was counted at least ten times. This chain uses TRBV6-1 with TRBJ2-3; D is ambiguous. Per the germline V gene, CDR1 is MNHNS and CDR2 is SASEGT. The CDR3 consists of 15 residues. Trimming took 2 bases from V and 1 from J, leaving 10 bases between them. The CDR3 region is CASSELVPRTDTQYF. DNA of the CDR3: TGTGCCAGCAGTGAATTGGTACCCCGCACAGATACGCAGTATTTT.

The chain has TRBV5-1 and TRBJ2-3; a weak D match, TRBD2 (6 bases). Trimming left V 4 bases short and J 1 base short, with 10 bases between. CDR1 is SGHRS and CDR2 is YFSETQ in the germline V gene. The CDR3 runs 14 residues. The CDR3 loop is CASSDGGGTDTQYF. CDR3 DNA: TGCGCCAGCAGCGATGGCGGGGGCACAGATACGCAGTATTTT.

This rearrangement joins TRBV19 to TRBJ1-1; weak D call: TRBD1 (6 bases). The CDR3 has 14 amino acids. The V end lost 11 bases, the J end lost 4 bases, and 20 bases lay between the germline ends. From germline, CDR1 is LNHDA and CDR2 SQIVND (reference sequence). For the CDR3, the DNA is TGTGCCTGTACGACAGAGCAGGGGAGCACTGAAGCTTTCTTT. Its protein product is CACTTEQGSTEAFF.

In its sample, this clonotype is medium-sized. This rearrangement joins TRBV7-2 to TRBJ2-5; D is unclear. CDR1 is SGHTA, CDR2 FQGNSA, per germline. V was cut by 0 bases and J by 9 bases, with 11 bases left in between. This CDR3 region has 13 residues. This CDR3 is CASSLAHTQAQYF. CDR3 bases: TGTGCCAGCAGCTTAGCCCACACGCAAGCCCAGTACTTC.

A word on this clonotype: At one end, the junction sequence differs from germline, possibly due to a read error. V and J are TRBV20-1 and TRBJ1-1, with a tentative D call TRBD1 (5 bases). The CDR3 runs 13 residues. Germline CDR1 reads DFQATT; CDR2 reads SNEGSKA (reference sequence). CDR3 sequence (DNA): TGCAGTGCTAAGGGAGGGACGAACGCTGAAGCTTTCTTT. Protein: CSAKGGTNAEAFF.

As for this clonotype: The junction and the germline gene differ at one end; a read error may be behind it. The chain employs TRBV5-1 and TRBJ2-1, with 9 bases fitting TRBD2. The CDR3 has 15 residues. CDR1 and CDR2 from the germline V gene are SGHRS and YFSETQ. In nucleotides, the CDR3 is TGCGCCGGCAGCTCGAGCGGGAGGTCGGGGAATAAGCAGTTCTTC. It translates to CAGSSSGRSGNKQFF.

This clonotype is deemed medium-sized. CDR3 nucleotide sequence: TGTGCCAGCGGGGGCAGTGGGAGGGCCTCCTACGAGCAGTACTTC. It encodes CASGGSGRASYEQYF. The V and J genes are TRBV7-9 and TRBJ2-7; D perhaps matches TRBD2 (7 bases). Germline V gene sequence: CDR1 SEHNR, CDR2 FQNEAQ (reference sequence). The CDR3 covers 15 residues. V lost 8 bases and J 0 bases, leaving 17 bases between the germline ends.

This clonotype is labeled medium-sized. The CDR3, as DNA: TGTGCCACCAGTGATTCCGGGACCTCATCCTACGAGCAGTACTTC. As protein: CATSDSGTSSYEQYF. The rearrangement joins TRBV24-1 to TRBJ2-7; D may match TRBD1 or TRBD2 (5 bases each). The CDR3 is 15 amino acids. Germline assignment: CDR1 KGHDR and CDR2 SFDVKD. Trimming left V 2 bases short and J 1 base short, with 11 bases between.

Here the CDR3 reads CSAESGTGGSDEQFF. The CDR3 region has the DNA TGCAGTGCGGAATCCGGGACAGGGGGCTCGGATGAGCAGTTCTTC. The chain recombines TRBV20-1 with TRBJ2-1; 12 bases are shared with TRBD1. V gave up 6 bases and J gave up 8 bases; unmatched junction bases: 11. The germline CDR1 and CDR2 sequences are DFQATT and SNEGSKA (reference sequence). This CDR3 region has 15 residues.

This clonotype was picked up many times. This chain joins TRBV11-2 and TRBJ2-3, with D unclear. This CDR3 spans 15 amino acids. CDR1 and CDR2 (germline): SGHAT, FQNNGV. With 1 base removed from V and 2 bases from J, the gap between germline ends came to 10 bases. The CDR3 reads CASSLAARFTDTQYF. In DNA form, the CDR3 reads TGTGCCAGCAGCTTAGCGGCCAGATTCACAGATACGCAGTATTTT.

By share, this clonotype counts as medium-sized. V usage is TRBV6-5 and J usage is TRBJ2-5; D remains unclear. V lost 2 bases and J 2 bases, leaving 6 bases between the germline ends. From germline, CDR1 is MNHEY and CDR2 SVGAGI. This CDR3 has 13 residues. The chain's CDR3 is CASSYTEQETQYF. The DNA for the CDR3 is TGTGCCAGCAGTTACACGGAACAAGAGACCCAGTACTTC.

V is TRBV5-6 and J is TRBJ2-7; D is unclear. Per germline, CDR1 SGHDT and CDR2 YYEEEE. The CDR3 has 14 residues. V was cut by 0 bases and J by 2 bases, with 9 bases left in between. CDR3 nucleotide sequence: TGTGCCAGCAGCTTGGGGCACTTGGCCTACGAGCAGTACTTC. The encoded protein is CASSLGHLAYEQYF.

Regarding this clonotype: Because the CDR3 is missing its conserved closing phenylalanine or tryptophan, this is likely a read error. The chain couples TRBV7-2 to TRBJ2-7, with 8 bases matching TRBD1. CDR1 and CDR2 (germline): SGHTA, FQGNSA. V was pared by 6 bases and J by 5 bases, with 6 bases of the junction left unmatched. This CDR3 contains 13 residues. The CDR3 here is CASRGRTGHEQYL. CDR3 in DNA: TGTGCCAGCAGGGGCCGGACAGGGCACGAGCAGTACCTC.

The CDR3 nucleotides are TGTGCCAGCTCACCCAGGCAGGGGGGAGTCTACGAGCAGTACTTC. Translation: CASSPRQGGVYEQYF. This sequence joins TRBV18 and TRBJ2-7, with a possible D match to TRBD1 (7 bases). The germline V and J ends were trimmed by 3 bases and 3 bases, with 15 bases remaining between them. Germline-derived CDR1 and CDR2 are KGHSH and LQKENI. The CDR3 has 15 amino acids.

At least ten counts were recorded for this clonotype. This may arise from a read error, as a much more abundant clone is one base away. The V and J genes are TRBV20-1 and TRBJ2-7, with 7 bases identical to TRBD2. The CDR3 length is 12 residues. V shed 6 bases, J shed 6 bases, and the junction held 8 bases outside the gene matches. Germline V gene sequence: CDR1 DFQATT, CDR2 SNEGSKA (reference sequence). The CDR3 region is CSAAGTTCEQYF. The CDR3 coding sequence is TGCAGTGCAGCCGGGACTACCTGCGAGCAGTACTTC.

This clonotype was seen ten or more times. The chain joins TRBV7-2 to TRBJ2-1; no definite D call. Per germline, CDR1 SGHTA and CDR2 FQGNSA. The CDR3 runs to 16 residues. V was clipped by 5 bases and J by 4 bases, with 18 bases between them. This chain's CDR3 is CASSLRWGGKYNEQFF. The CDR3 DNA reads as TGTGCCAGCAGCCTCCGGTGGGGTGGGAAGTACAATGAGCAGTTCTTC.